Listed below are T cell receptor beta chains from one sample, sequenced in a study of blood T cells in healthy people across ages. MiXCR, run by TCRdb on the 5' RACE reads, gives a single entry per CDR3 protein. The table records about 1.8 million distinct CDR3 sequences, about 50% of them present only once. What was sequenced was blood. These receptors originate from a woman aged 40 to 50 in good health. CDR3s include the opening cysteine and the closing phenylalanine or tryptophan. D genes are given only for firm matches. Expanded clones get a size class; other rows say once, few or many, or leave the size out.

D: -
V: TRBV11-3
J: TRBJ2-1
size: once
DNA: TGTGCCAGCAGCTCCAACTATGATCGTGATGAGCAGTTCTTC
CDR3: CASSSNYDRDEQFF

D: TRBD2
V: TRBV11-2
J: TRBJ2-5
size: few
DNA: TGTGCCAGCAGCTTTGGGCGGGGGGCCCAAGAGACCCAGTACTTC
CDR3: CASSFGRGAQETQYF

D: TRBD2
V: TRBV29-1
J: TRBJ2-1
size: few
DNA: TGCAGCGTTCAGCGGGGGAGCTCCTACAATGAGCAGTTCTTC
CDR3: CSVQRGSSYNEQFF

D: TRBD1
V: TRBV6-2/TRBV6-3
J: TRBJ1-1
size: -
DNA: TGTGCCAGCAGTCCCCGACAGGGGATAATGAACACTGAAGCTTTCTTT
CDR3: CASSPRQGIMNTEAFF

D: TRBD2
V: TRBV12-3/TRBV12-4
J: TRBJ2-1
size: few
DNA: TGTGCCAGCAGTTTTACAGCGGGGGGGTTCCTTGAGCAGTTCTTC
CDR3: CASSFTAGGFLEQFF

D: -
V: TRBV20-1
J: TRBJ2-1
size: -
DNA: TGCAGTGCTATCCCCCCGTTGGGTGAGCAGTTCTTC
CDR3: CSAIPPLGEQFF

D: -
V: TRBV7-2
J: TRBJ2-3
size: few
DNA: TGTGCCAGCAGCTTAATCCAGGGGCGGTTCGATACGCAGTATTTT
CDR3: CASSLIQGRFDTQYF

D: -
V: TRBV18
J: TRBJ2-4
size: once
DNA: TGTGCCAGCTCACCACGGGGACGAGGCAAAAACATTCAGTACTTC
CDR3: CASSPRGRGKNIQYF

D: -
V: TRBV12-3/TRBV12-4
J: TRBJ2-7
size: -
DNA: TGTGCCAGCAGTTTAGCAGGGGGCGCGGGACAGTACTTC
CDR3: CASSLAGGAGQYF

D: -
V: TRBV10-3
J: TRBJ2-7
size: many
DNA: TGTGCCATCAGTGAGTCTACCGAGCAGTACTTC
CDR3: CAISESTEQYF

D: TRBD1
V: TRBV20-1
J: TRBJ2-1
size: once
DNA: TGCAGTGCTAGTAATACAGGGGCGTACAATGAGCAGTTCTTC
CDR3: CSASNTGAYNEQFF

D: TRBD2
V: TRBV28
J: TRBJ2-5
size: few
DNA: TGTGCCAGCAGTTTACAGCTCGGCGGGGGACGTGAGACCCAGTACTTC
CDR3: CASSLQLGGGRETQYF

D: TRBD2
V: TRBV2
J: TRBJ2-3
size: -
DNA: TGTGCCAGCAGTGGAAGTAGCGGGAGGGCCGTAGATACGCAGTATTTT
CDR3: CASSGSSGRAVDTQYF

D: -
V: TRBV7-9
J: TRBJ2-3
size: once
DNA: TGTGCCAGCACCGCGGACTTGAGGGCCACAGATACGCAGTATTTT
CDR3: CASTADLRATDTQYF

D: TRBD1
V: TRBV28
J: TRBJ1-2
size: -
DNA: TGTGCCAGCAGCGGTGGACAGGCTCGCTATGGCTACACCTTC
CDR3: CASSGGQARYGYTF

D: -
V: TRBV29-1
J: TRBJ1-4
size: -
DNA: TGCAGCGTCGCGGGACCCTCCACTAATGAAAAACTGTTTTTT
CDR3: CSVAGPSTNEKLFF

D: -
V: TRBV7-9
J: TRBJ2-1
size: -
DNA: TGTGCCAGCAGCCGCCTTATGATGGACAGAGACTACAATGAGCAGTTCTTC
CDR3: CASSRLMMDRDYNEQFF

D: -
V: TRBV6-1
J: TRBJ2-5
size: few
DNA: TGTGCCAGCAGTGGGACACTGAGAGAGACCCAGTACTTC
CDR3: CASSGTLRETQYF

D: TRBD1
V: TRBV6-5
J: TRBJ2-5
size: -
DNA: TGTGCCAGCGGTTCCGGGACAGGATGGGGGGAGACCCAGTACTTC
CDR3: CASGSGTGWGETQYF

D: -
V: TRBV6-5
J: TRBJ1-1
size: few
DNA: TGTGCCAGCAGTTACGGGGACACTGAAGCTTTCTTT
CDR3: CASSYGDTEAFF

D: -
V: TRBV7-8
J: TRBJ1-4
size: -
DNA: TGTGCCAGCAGTAACTCACGTACGGGGTATACCGAAAAACTGTTTTTT
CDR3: CASSNSRTGYTEKLFF

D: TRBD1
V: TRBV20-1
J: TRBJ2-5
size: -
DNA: TGCAGTGCTAGAGGGCCAACAGGGGGCAAAGAGACCCAGTACTTC
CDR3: CSARGPTGGKETQYF

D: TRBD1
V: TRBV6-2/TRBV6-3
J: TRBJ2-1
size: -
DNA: TGTGCCAGCAGTTACTCTACAGGGGACAATGAGCAGTTCTTC
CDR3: CASSYSTGDNEQFF

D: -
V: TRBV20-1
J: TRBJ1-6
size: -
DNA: TGCAGTGCTAAAAAAGGGGCGTCAAATCGACCGAATTCACCCCTCCACTTT
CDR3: CSAKKGASNRPNSPLHF

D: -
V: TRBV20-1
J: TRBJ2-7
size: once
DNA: TGCAGTGCGCAGAATCTGGCGGCTCTTTCCTACAATGAGCAGTACTTC
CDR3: CSAQNLAALSYNEQYF

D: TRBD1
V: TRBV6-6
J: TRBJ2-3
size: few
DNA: TGTGCCAGCAGGGTTAGGGGGCATACAGATACGCAGTATTTT
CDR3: CASRVRGHTDTQYF

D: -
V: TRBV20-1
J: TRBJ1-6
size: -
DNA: TGCAGTGCTAGCCAGGAAAGCTCCTATAGTTCACCCCTCCACTTT
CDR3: CSASQESSYSSPLHF

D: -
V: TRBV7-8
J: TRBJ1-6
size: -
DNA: TGTGCCAGCAGCTTAGTGAGACGTCAGGATAATTCACCCCTCCACTTT
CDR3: CASSLVRRQDNSPLHF

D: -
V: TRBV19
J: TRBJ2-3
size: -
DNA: TGTGCCAGTACCCTTACGGGGGGCACCACAGATACGCAGTATTTT
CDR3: CASTLTGGTTDTQYF

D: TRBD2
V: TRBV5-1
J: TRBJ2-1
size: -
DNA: TGCGCCAGCAGCAGTAATAGCGGGGGAGCTTCCTACAATGAGCAGTTCTTC
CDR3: CASSSNSGGASYNEQFF

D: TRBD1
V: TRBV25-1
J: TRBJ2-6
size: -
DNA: TGTGCCAGCAGTAGGACAGGGAGTACTGGGGCCAACGTCCTGACTTTC
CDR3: CASSRTGSTGANVLTF

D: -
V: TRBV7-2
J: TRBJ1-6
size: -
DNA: TGTGCCAGCAGCTTCCTGGCAGGGGAAGGATCACCCCTCCACTTT
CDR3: CASSFLAGEGSPLHF

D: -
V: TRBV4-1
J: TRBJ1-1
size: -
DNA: TGCGCCAGCACCCTAGTGGAACTGAACACTGAAGCTTTCTTT
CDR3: CASTLVELNTEAFF

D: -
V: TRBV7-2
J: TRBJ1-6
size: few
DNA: TGTGCCAGCAGCTTAGAGAGGGTTGTTCTTAATTCACCCCTCCACTTT
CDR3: CASSLERVVLNSPLHF

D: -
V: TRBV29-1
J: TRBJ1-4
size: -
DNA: TGCAGCGTTGAATTTACAGCCTCTGAAAAACTGTTTTTT
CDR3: CSVEFTASEKLFF

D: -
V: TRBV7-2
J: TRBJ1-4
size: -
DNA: TGTGCCAGCAGCTTAGATTTATCACAGGAAATGAGAAAACTGTTTTTT
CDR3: CASSLDLSQEMRKLFF

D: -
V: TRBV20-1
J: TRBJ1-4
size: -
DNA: TGCAGTGCTAGGACGGGTTTTGAAAAACTGTTTTTT
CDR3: CSARTGFEKLFF

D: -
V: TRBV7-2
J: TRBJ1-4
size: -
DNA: TGTGCCAGCAGCTTAGAAGACAGATCGAATGAAGAACTGTTTTTT
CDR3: CASSLEDRSNEELFF

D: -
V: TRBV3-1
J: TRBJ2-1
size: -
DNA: TGTGCCAGCAGCCAGGAGGAAACTTACGGCAATGAGCAGTTCTTC
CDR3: CASSQEETYGNEQFF

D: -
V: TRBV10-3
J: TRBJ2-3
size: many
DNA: TGTGCCATCCGGGACTCCCGCACAGATACGCAGTATTTT
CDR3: CAIRDSRTDTQYF

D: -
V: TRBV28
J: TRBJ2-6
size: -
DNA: TGTGCCAGCAGAATACAGGGCTCTGGGGCCAACGTCCTGACTTTC
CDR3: CASRIQGSGANVLTF

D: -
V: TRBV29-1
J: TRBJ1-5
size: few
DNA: TGCAGCGCCCTACACCGGGACGGCACTCAGCATTTT
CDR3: CSALHRDGTQHF